Each of the 11 T cell receptor beta chains below was sequenced from the same sample in a study of blood T cell repertoires in COVID-19. The repertoire was sequenced with immunoSEQ multiplex PCR; TCRdb's copy has only in-frame clones and lacks some. The sample consists of 45,000 to 65,000 clones, roughly nine tenths of them appearing once. The specimen sequenced was peripheral blood. The receptors derive from a man older than 75 with active or convalescent COVID-19.

This chain links TRBV6-2 or TRBV6-3 with TRBJ2-2; TRBD2 is a possible D gene (6 bases). Between the trimmed V and J ends, which lost 5 bases and 5 bases, there was a span of 18 bases. CDR3 size: 16 residues. From germline, CDR1 is MNHEY and CDR2 SVGEGT. In DNA form, the CDR3 reads TGTGCCAGCAGTGCCCGGCAGGCAGGGAGGACCGGGGAGCTGTTTTTT. It encodes CASSARQAGRTGELFF.

The J gene is TRBJ1-3, the V gene TRBV7-2; D uncertain. The CDR3 totals 14 residues. Between the trimmed V and J ends, which lost 6 bases and 4 bases, there was a span of 13 bases. Germline CDR1 SGHTA, CDR2 FQGNSA. DNA for the CDR3: TGTGCCAGCAGTGAGGCCCACGGCGGAAACACCATATATTTT. Protein product: CASSEAHGGNTIYF.

J is TRBJ2-7 and V is TRBV6-5; D perhaps matches TRBD1 (6 bases). The CDR3 length is 15 residues. Trimming took off 3 bases at V and 4 bases at J, with 16 bases between the two ends. The V gene's germline CDR1 is MNHEY and CDR2 SVGAGI. This chain's CDR3 is CASSYMTGPSYEQYF. In DNA, the CDR3 is TGTGCCAGCAGTTATATGACAGGCCCCAGTTACGAGCAGTACTTC.

The CDR3 is CSCGRNYGYTF. The DNA of the CDR3 is TGCAGTTGCGGGAGAAACTATGGCTACACCTTC. This rearrangement joins TRBV20-1 to TRBJ1-2; D gene ambiguous. The germline V gene encodes CDR1 DFQATT and CDR2 SNEGSKA (reference sequence). This CDR3 is built from 11 residues. V shed 8 bases and J shed 2 bases, with 9 bases lying between them.

The genes are TRBV28 and TRBJ2-1; 9 bases map to TRBD2. The V segment lost 2 bases and the J segment 1 base; nucleotides outside the gene matches: 3. The CDR3 has 16 residues. The germline CDR1 and CDR2 sequences are MDHEN and SYDVKM. Here the CDR3 DNA reads TGTGCCAGCAGTTTAGGCGGGAGGGTATCCTACAATGAGCAGTTCTTC. Translating it yields CASSLGGRVSYNEQFF.

This clone was observed a single time. This chain connects TRBV12-3 or TRBV12-4 to TRBJ2-3, with TRBD2 matching over 8 bases. This CDR3 is 12 amino acids long. J lost 4 bases, V lost 9 bases, and 3 bases had no gene match. In DNA form, the CDR3 reads TGTGCCAGTCGGACTAGCCCAGATACGCAGTATTTT. Translation gives CASRTSPDTQYF.

The CDR3 DNA sequence: TGTGCCAGTAGTACCATTCCCGGGACAAGCTATGGCTACACCTTC. This codes for CASSTIPGTSYGYTF. The rearrangement links TRBV19 to TRBJ1-2; weak D call: TRBD1 (6 bases). The CDR3 spans 15 residues. V lost 4 bases and J 4 bases, leaving 16 bases between the germline ends. Germline CDR1 reads LNHDA; CDR2 reads SQIVND (reference sequence). Full variable domain (missing parts from reference TRBV19 and TRBJ1-2): DGGITQSPKYLFRKEGQNVTLSCEQNLNHDAMYWYRQDPGQGLRLIYYSQIVNDFQKGDIAEGYSVSREKKESFPLTVTSAQKNPTAFYLCASSTIPGTSYGYTFGSGTRLTVV.

This clone was found a few times. The V call is TRBV6-5, the J call TRBJ1-1; no reliable D call. The V and J ends lost 8 bases and 5 bases respectively, with 12 bases between them. The CDR3 is 12 amino acids. CDR1 is MNHEY and CDR2 is SVGAGI in the germline V gene. CDR3 coding DNA: TGTGCCAGCCACGTTCCGGGGACTGAAGCTTTCTTT. Translated: CASHVPGTEAFF.

This CDR3 is CAWSLGLAGREQFF. The CDR3 DNA reads as TGTGCCTGGAGTTTAGGACTAGCGGGACGTGAGCAGTTCTTC. The chain joins TRBV30 to TRBJ2-1, with TRBD2 identical over 12 bases. Trimming removed 2 bases from V and 9 bases from J; junction bases left unmatched: 5. This CDR3 has 14 residues. Germline lookup yields CDR1 GTSNPN and CDR2 SVGIG (reference sequence).

The chain is built from TRBV10-3 and TRBJ2-5; possibly TRBD1 for D (8 bases). The CDR3 contains 15 residues. Germline CDR1 reads ENHRY; CDR2 reads SYGVKD. V was trimmed by 6 bases and J by 5 bases, leaving 19 bases between them. CDR3 residues: CAIRDREGWKETQYF. CDR3 DNA: TGTGCCATCAGGGACAGGGAGGGATGGAAGGAGACCCAGTACTTC.

J is TRBJ2-3 and V is TRBV4-3, with D perhaps TRBD2 (6 bases). This CDR3 is built from 15 residues. The germline V gene encodes CDR1 LGHNA and CDR2 YSLEER. Trimming removed 0 bases at V and 5 bases at J, with 12 bases between. The CDR3 sequence is CASSQDSGRKDTQYF. The CDR3 bases are TGCGCCAGCAGCCAAGATAGCGGTAGGAAAGATACGCAGTATTTT.